This TCR beta chain was profiled in a study of CD8+CD57+ T cells in acquired aplastic anemia. Study-wide context: Quantities of DNA derived from sorted CD4+ and CD8+ cells averaged roughly 3 ug.

Before being chosen for sequencing, patients had shown CD8+CD57+ cell expansion by flow cytometry. A severe acquired aplastic anemia diagnosis applied to all patients. There was no therapy given to any patient before the blood sampling took place. Germline assignment: CDR1 SGDLS and CDR2 YYNGEE. The CDR3 covers 16 residues. V lost 4 bases to trimming and J lost 2 bases, with 18 bases between them. This clonotype was counted between two and nine times. The antigen is not known. Profiling of TCR beta VDJ combinations and CDR3 sequences used genomic DNA as template. Each CDR3 protein is one row after TCRdb ran MiXCR on the reads. The sample has around 430,000 distinct CDR3 sequences, approximately 32% seen once. Study conclusions and caveats: Between patients and controls, around 31 CD8+ CDR3 sequences were found in common.

This chain uses TRBV9 with TRBJ2-5, with D perhaps being TRBD1 or TRBD2 (5 bases each). This TCR came from a human donor with aplastic anemia. The sequenced sample consisted of sorted CD4+, CD8+, or CD8+CD57+ T cells (not recorded which) from PBMCs. CDR3 nucleotides: TGTGCCAGCAGCAGGATAGCCCGGGACGGTCAAGAGACCCAGTACTTC. Translated: CASSRIARDGQETQYF.